This T cell receptor (beta chain) was sequenced in a study of technical replicates of blood from several donors. Germline V gives CDR1 SGDLS, CDR2 YYNGEE. Germline trimming cut 3 bases from V and 5 bases from J; bases unmatched to any gene: 2. CDR3 length equals 14 residues. Using immunoSEQ multiplex PCR, the repertoire was profiled, and TCRdb retains in-frame clones only, with some absent. The data hold under 90,000 clones, with approximately 94% observed a single time. Sample: T cells isolated from PBMCs. The V call is TRBV9, the J call TRBJ2-3; TRBD1 agrees at 11 bases. The source of this sequence is a human donor in good health. CDR3 sequence: CASSGTGGGDTQYF. The DNA of the CDR3 is TGTGCCAGCAGCGGGACAGGGGGCGGAGATACGCAGTATTTT. Together with reference TRBV9 and TRBJ2-3, the CDR3 gives the full variable domain: DSGVTQTPKHLITATGQRVTLRCSPRSGDLSVYWYQQSLDQGLQFLIQYYNGEERAKGNILERFSAQQFPDLHSELNLSSLELGDSALYFCASSGTGGGDTQYFGPGTRLTVL.